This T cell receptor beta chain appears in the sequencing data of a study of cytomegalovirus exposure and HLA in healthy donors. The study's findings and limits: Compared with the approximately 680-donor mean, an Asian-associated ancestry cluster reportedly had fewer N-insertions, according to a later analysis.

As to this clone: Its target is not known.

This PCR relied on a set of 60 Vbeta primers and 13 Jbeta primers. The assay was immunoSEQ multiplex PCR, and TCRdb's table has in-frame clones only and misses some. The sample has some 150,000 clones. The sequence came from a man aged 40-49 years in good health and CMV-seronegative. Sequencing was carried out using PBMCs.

CDR3 DNA sequence: TGTGCCAGCAGCTTGGGCCTGGGGGGGGGTACGTACGAGCAGTACTTC. It specifies CASSLGLGGGTYEQYF. V is TRBV5-8 and J is TRBJ2-7, with TRBD2 identical over 7 bases. V trimming: 0 bases; J trimming: 4 bases; junction bases outside the gene matches: 10. The CDR3 has 16 residues. Per germline, CDR1 SGHTS and CDR2 YDEGEE.